The 9 T cell receptor beta chains reported below all come from one sample, sequenced in a study of blood T cells in healthy people across ages. Primers used in a second PCR of about 7 to 12 cycles were a sample-barcoded 5' primer and a J-beta primer mix. In TCRdb, the 5' RACE reads were re-called with MiXCR into one record per CDR3 protein. Of around 1,900,000 distinct CDR3 sequences detected, approximately 40% appear once; the ten largest clones hold roughly 24%. The source material was blood. The origin of the receptors is a human donor in good health.

The chain is built from TRBV20-1 and TRBJ2-5, with D perhaps matching TRBD2 (5 bases). Germline assignment: CDR1 DFQATT and CDR2 SNEGSKA (reference sequence). V shed 5 bases and J shed 0 bases, with 16 bases lying between them. The CDR3 runs 15 residues. This CDR3 reads CSAQRTAQYQETQYF. As DNA, the CDR3 is TGCAGTGCTCAGCGGACCGCTCAATACCAAGAGACCCAGTACTTC.

The rearrangement links TRBV19 to TRBJ1-2; no firm D call. The CDR3 is made up of 14 amino acids. Germline lookup yields CDR1 LNHDA and CDR2 SQIVND (reference sequence). The V gene lost 4 bases and the J gene lost 6 bases, with 15 bases spanning the gap. The CDR3 DNA reads as TGTGCCAGTAGTACTCGGGCAGGTCGGAATGGCTACACCTTC. Residues: CASSTRAGRNGYTF.

This clonotype turned up a few times. This sequence joins TRBV7-9 and TRBJ1-2; 7 bases align to TRBD1. The CDR3 contains 14 residues. V shed 4 bases, J shed 8 bases, and the junction held 10 bases outside the gene matches. The germline V gene encodes CDR1 SEHNR and CDR2 FQNEAQ (reference sequence). This CDR3 is CASSSGTAPKGYTF. The CDR3 nucleotides are TGTGCCAGCAGCTCCGGGACAGCCCCTAAAGGCTACACCTTC.

There are many counts of this clonotype. This chain joins TRBV5-6 and TRBJ2-1; no firm D call. Trimming took 3 bases from V and 4 from J, leaving 8 bases between them. This CDR3 region has 13 residues. CDR1 SGHDT and CDR2 YYEEEE come from the germline V gene. The CDR3 nucleotides are TGTGCCAGCAGCTCATGGGCTTACAATGAGCAGTTCTTC. Translating it yields CASSSWAYNEQFF.

This clonotype was seen a handful of times. The gene calls are TRBV7-9 and TRBJ2-3; D call uncertain. The CDR3 has 15 residues. V was trimmed by 2 bases and J by 2 bases, leaving 11 bases between them. Per the germline V gene, CDR1 is SEHNR and CDR2 is FQNEAQ (reference sequence). The CDR3 region has the DNA TGTGCCAGCAGCTTAAAAGCCGGGTTCACAGATACGCAGTATTTT. Translation: CASSLKAGFTDTQYF.

This chain connects TRBV7-9 to TRBJ2-3; D possibly corresponds to TRBD2 (5 bases). Between the trimmed V and J ends, which lost 3 bases and 3 bases, there was a span of 16 bases. The CDR3 sequence is 16 residues long. The germline CDR1 and CDR2 sequences are SEHNR and FQNEAQ (reference sequence). The CDR3 DNA is TGTGCCAGCAGCTTCCTGACTGGCGGGTGGACAGATACGCAGTATTTT. This codes for CASSFLTGGWTDTQYF.

J is TRBJ2-1 and V is TRBV29-1; 12 bases agree with TRBD1. J gave up 2 bases and V 5 bases, and 4 bases lay outside the gene matches. Germline CDR1 is SQVTM and CDR2 is ANQGSEA. The CDR3 has 15 residues. CDR3 amino acids: CSVYGTGGAYNEQFF. As DNA, the CDR3 is TGCAGCGTTTACGGGACAGGGGGCGCCTACAATGAGCAGTTCTTC.

The chain recombines TRBV20-1 with TRBJ2-1; D may correspond to TRBD1 or TRBD2 (6 bases each). Germline CDR1 reads DFQATT; CDR2 reads SNEGSKA (reference sequence). V lost 6 bases, J lost 7 bases, and 13 bases lay in between. The CDR3 totals 12 residues. The CDR3 coding sequence is TGCAGTGCCGAAGGAGGGGGAAATGAGCAGTTCTTC. It encodes CSAEGGGNEQFF.

The count of this clonotype is one. The junction departs from germline at one end; a sequencing error may be responsible. The chain has TRBV4-3 and TRBJ1-2; TRBD1 matches at 12 bases. This CDR3 contains 17 residues. Germline CDR1 and CDR2: LGHNA and YSLEER. DNA for the CDR3: TGCGCCTGCAGCCAAGTCTTCCGGGACAGGGGGCTAGGTGGCTACACCTTC. This encodes CACSQVFRDRGLGGYTF.